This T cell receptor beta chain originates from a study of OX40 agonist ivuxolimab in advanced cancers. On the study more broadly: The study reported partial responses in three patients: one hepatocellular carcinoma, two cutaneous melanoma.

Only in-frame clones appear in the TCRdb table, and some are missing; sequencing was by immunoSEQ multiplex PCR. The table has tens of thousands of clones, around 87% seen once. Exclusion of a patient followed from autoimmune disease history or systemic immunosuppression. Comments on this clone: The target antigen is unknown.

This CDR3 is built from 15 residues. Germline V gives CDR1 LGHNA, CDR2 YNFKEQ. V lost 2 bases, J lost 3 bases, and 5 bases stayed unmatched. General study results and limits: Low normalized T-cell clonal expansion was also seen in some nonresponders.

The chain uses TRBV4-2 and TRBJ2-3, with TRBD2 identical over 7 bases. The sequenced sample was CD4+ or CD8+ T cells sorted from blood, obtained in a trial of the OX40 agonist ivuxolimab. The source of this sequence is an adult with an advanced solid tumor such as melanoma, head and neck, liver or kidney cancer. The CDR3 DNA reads TGTGCCAGCAGCCAAACCTGGCGGGGGACAGATACGCAGTATTTT. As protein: CASSQTWRGTDTQYF.